Listed below are T cell receptor beta chains from one sample, sequenced in a study of T-cell memory formation after mild COVID-19. TCRdb fed the 5' RACE reads into MiXCR, producing one record per CDR3 protein. The profile shows over 250,000 distinct CDR3 sequences, more than 15% of them singletons. Sequenced: PBMCs or a T cell subset sorted from them (not recorded which). These receptors all stem from a man in his late teens or twenties who had mild COVID-19 (a few samples of this study predate the infection). Cell type and time point are not known. Each CDR3 is given with its conserved first and last residue. Fields, in order: D gene, clone size, J gene, V gene, CDR3 DNA, CDR3 protein. D genes are given only for firm matches. Clone size appears in some rows only: once, few, many, or a class for an expanded clone.

- | few | TRBJ1-5 | TRBV5-5 | TGTGCCAGCAGCTTGTTGGCAGGGGATAATCAGCCCCAGCATTTT | CASSLLAGDNQPQHF
- | many | TRBJ2-5 | TRBV5-1 | TGCGCCAGCAGCTTGGGGGGGGGCGAAGAGACCCAGTACTTC | CASSLGGGEETQYF
- | few | TRBJ2-3 | TRBV6-2/TRBV6-3 | TGTGCCAGCAGTTCGGGGACCAACACAGATACGCAGTATTTT | CASSSGTNTDTQYF
- | - | TRBJ1-5 | TRBV20-1 | TGCAGTGCTCTGGCCGGCAGCGATCAGCCCCAGCATTTT | CSALAGSDQPQHF
- | few | TRBJ2-1 | TRBV5-1 | TGCGCCAGCAGCCGGAGAGAGGTGCGCTCCTACAATGAGCAGTTCTTC | CASSRREVRSYNEQFF
TRBD2 | many | TRBJ2-5 | TRBV20-1 | TGCAGTGCCAACCCCCCTAGCGGGGGCCCCCATAGGGAGACCCAGTACTTC | CSANPPSGGPHRETQYF
TRBD1 | - | TRBJ2-1 | TRBV7-2 | TGTGCCAGCAGCACACTTTGGGACAGGGCTTATGAGCAGTTCTTC | CASSTLWDRAYEQFF
- | few | TRBJ2-1 | TRBV5-4 | TGTGCCAGCAGCCAAGGGGGGCGTCTGCCCTACAATGAGCAGTTCTTC | CASSQGGRLPYNEQFF
- | - | TRBJ1-4 | TRBV9 | TGTGCCAGCAGCCCTAAAAAGGGGTTGTGGAATGAAAAACTGTTTTTT | CASSPKKGLWNEKLFF
- | - | TRBJ1-2 | TRBV5-8 | TGTGCCAGCAGCTTGATTTCAGGGTACTATGGCTACACCTTC | CASSLISGYYGYTF
TRBD1 | - | TRBJ1-4 | TRBV20-1 | TGCAGTGCCCGGACAGGTCCAGAAGAAAAACTGTTTTTT | CSARTGPEEKLFF
TRBD1 | many | TRBJ1-5 | TRBV7-2 | TGTGCCAGCAGCTTCTCGACAACAGGGGTTCAGCCCCAGCATTTT | CASSFSTTGVQPQHF
TRBD1 | - | TRBJ1-2 | TRBV10-3 | TGTGCCATCAGTGGATGGGGACAGTCCGATGGCTACACCTTC | CAISGWGQSDGYTF
- | many | TRBJ2-2 | TRBV12-5 | TGTGCTAGTGGTCCCGGGGCTATGACCGGGGAGCTGTTTTTT | CASGPGAMTGELFF
- | - | TRBJ2-1 | TRBV7-2 | TGTGCCAGCAGGCCAGGTGGAGGGATCGGGAATGAGCAGTTCTTC | CASRPGGGIGNEQFF
- | many | TRBJ1-5 | TRBV20-1 | TGCAGTGCTAGCGGGGCCCAGGGTCAGCCCCAGCATTTT | CSASGAQGQPQHF
- | few | TRBJ1-2 | TRBV5-1 | TGCGCCAGCAGTTCGGTCGGCTACACCTTC | CASSSVGYTF
TRBD2 | - | TRBJ2-3 | TRBV7-9 | TGTGCCAGCAGTGTACTAGCGGGGGGGCCTTCAGATACGCAGTATTTT | CASSVLAGGPSDTQYF
- | - | TRBJ2-2 | TRBV12-3/TRBV12-4 | TGTGCCAGCAGTTTGACCCGGGACTGGGGGCCGAACGCCGGGGAGCTGTTTTTT | CASSLTRDWGPNAGELFF
TRBD1 | few | TRBJ1-4 | TRBV5-1 | TGCGCCAGCAGCACGACAGGGGCCCGGGGTGAAAAACTGTTTTTT | CASSTTGARGEKLFF
- | - | TRBJ2-6 | TRBV25-1 | TGTGCCAGCAGTGAATTATATATCTCTGGGGCCAACGTCCTGACTTTC | CASSELYISGANVLTF
- | few | TRBJ2-7 | TRBV5-6 | TGTGCCAGCAGCTACCAATACGAGCAGTACTTC | CASSYQYEQYF
- | few | TRBJ2-2 | TRBV12-3/TRBV12-4 | TGTGCCTCCCGCCGGACAGAGGGCGGGGAGCTGTTTTTT | CASRRTEGGELFF
- | - | TRBJ2-1 | TRBV7-6 | TGTGCCAGCAGCCCCCCGGGACGCGGAAACAATGAGCAGTTCTTC | CASSPPGRGNNEQFF
- | few | TRBJ1-1 | TRBV7-8 | TGTGCCAGCAGCTTGAGACGGGACACTGAAGCTTTCTTT | CASSLRRDTEAFF
- | - | TRBJ1-1 | TRBV7-8 | TGTGCCAGCAGCTCCCAGCTTCCGAGGGGGATCCTGAACACTGAAGCTTTCTTT | CASSSQLPRGILNTEAFF
TRBD2 | few | TRBJ2-1 | TRBV6-5 | TGTGCCAGCAGTTCCCGAGCGGGGGGATACTACAATGAGCAGTTCTTC | CASSSRAGGYYNEQFF
- | few | TRBJ2-1 | TRBV12-3/TRBV12-4 | TGTGCCAGCAGCCTCGGGACTCCCAATGAGCAGTTCTTC | CASSLGTPNEQFF
TRBD1 | - | TRBJ1-1 | TRBV25-1 | TGTGCCAGCAGTGAGCGATCCGGGACAGGGGTTGGGACTGAAGCTTTCTTT | CASSERSGTGVGTEAFF
- | many | TRBJ1-5 | TRBV15 | TGTAGCAATCAGCCCCAGCATTTT | CSNQPQHF
- | - | TRBJ2-1 | TRBV5-6 | TGTGCCAGCAGCAGGGGGGCGGTCTACAGTGAGCAGTTCTTC | CASSRGAVYSEQFF
TRBD1 | many | TRBJ1-2 | TRBV5-6 | TGTGCCAGCAGCCGGGACAGGGTTAACTATGGCTACACCTTC | CASSRDRVNYGYTF
- | few | TRBJ2-3 | TRBV18 | TGTGCCAGCTCACCACTGTTCGGGGACACAGATACGCAGTATTTT | CASSPLFGDTDTQYF
TRBD1 | few | TRBJ1-5 | TRBV20-1 | TGCAGTGCTTCCGGGACAGTTAGCAATCAGCCCCAGCATTTT | CSASGTVSNQPQHF
- | - | TRBJ2-3 | TRBV18 | TGTGCCAGCTCACCACCCCGGGGCACAGATACGCAGTATTTT | CASSPPRGTDTQYF
- | - | TRBJ2-1 | TRBV5-1 | TGCGCCAGCAGCGGGAGCAGGGGTTCCTACAATGAGCAGTTCTTC | CASSGSRGSYNEQFF
- | few | TRBJ2-2 | TRBV4-1 | TGCGCCAGCAGCTGGGGTCGGGAGCTGTTTTTT | CASSWGRELFF
- | - | TRBJ2-3 | TRBV12-3/TRBV12-4 | TGTGCCAGCGCGTTACAAGGGCACACGCAGTATTTT | CASALQGHTQYF
- | few | TRBJ1-5 | TRBV7-2 | TGTGCCAGCAGCTTAGGCGTCGGGGGCGAGGATCAGCCCCAGCATTTT | CASSLGVGGEDQPQHF
TRBD1 | - | TRBJ1-5 | TRBV7-9 | TGTGCCAGCAGCACCGACAGGGCCAATCAGCCCCAGCATTTT | CASSTDRANQPQHF
- | few | TRBJ1-1 | TRBV18 | TGTGCCAGCTCACCTTCACCATCTGCGGAGAACACTGAAGCTTTCTTT | CASSPSPSAENTEAFF